The 3 T cell receptor beta chains below were found in one sample sequenced in a study of OX40 agonist ivuxolimab in advanced cancers. The repertoire was sequenced with immunoSEQ multiplex PCR; TCRdb's copy has only in-frame clones and lacks some. The sample carries approximately 97,000 clones, roughly 90% recorded once. Material: CD4+ or CD8+ T cells sorted from blood, obtained in a trial of the OX40 agonist ivuxolimab. The receptor source for this set is an adult with an advanced solid tumor such as melanoma, head and neck, liver or kidney cancer.

There are a few counts of this clone. The J gene is TRBJ1-2, the V gene TRBV6-1, with 7 positions matching TRBD1. The CDR3 contains 13 residues. CDR1 MNHNS and CDR2 SASEGT come from the germline V gene. Unmatched junction bases numbered 9, after V lost 7 bases and J lost 7 bases. CDR3 DNA: TGTGCCAGCACCAGGACAGGCTGGGGTGGCTACACCTTC. Translating gives CASTRTGWGGYTF.

This clone was seen only a few times. The chain has TRBV5-4 and TRBJ2-4, with 7 bases matching TRBD1. Germline CDR1 reads SGHNT; CDR2 reads YYREEE (reference sequence). The CDR3 has 14 residues. J lost 4 bases, V lost 4 bases, and 5 bases had no gene match. This chain's CDR3 is CASSATGEKNIQYF. The CDR3 nucleotides are TGTGCCAGCAGCGCAACAGGGGAAAAAAACATTCAGTACTTC. The full variable domain, in which reference TRBV5-4 and TRBJ2-4 provide the parts outside the CDR3, is ETGVTQSPTHLIKTRGQQVTLRCSSQSGHNTVSWYQQALGQGPQFIFQYYREEENGRGNFPPRFSGLQFPNYSSELNVNALELDDSALYLCASSATGEKNIQYFGAGTRLSVL.

A note on this clone: Other DNA sequences within the sample encode an identical CDR3. The gene calls are TRBV7-9 and TRBJ2-7; D is perhaps TRBD1 or TRBD2 (6 bases each). The CDR3 is 16 residues long. Deletions cut 1 base from V and 6 bases from J, with 19 bases between. Germline V lookup: CDR1 SEHNR, CDR2 FQNEAQ (reference sequence). The CDR3 coding sequence is TGTGCCAGCAGCTTAGGTGGGGGGCGCGATCGGGGCGAGCAGTACTTC. This gives the protein CASSLGGGRDRGEQYF.